This is a list of T cell receptor beta chains from one sample in a study of cytomegalovirus exposure and HLA in healthy donors. The protocol was immunoSEQ multiplex PCR, while the TCRdb copy is restricted to in-frame clones and leaves out a portion. In the table there are about 170,000 clones, 75% to 90% of which are singletons. The specimen was PBMCs. The receptors derive from a woman aged 50 to 65 in good health and CMV-seropositive. The CDR3 runs from the conserved cysteine through the conserved F or W.

V gene: TRBV4-2; J gene: TRBJ2-1; CDR3 protein: CASSQEASQRNREQFF
V gene: TRBV27; J gene: TRBJ2-1; CDR3 protein: CASSFRDRAVDEQFF
V gene: TRBV5-8; J gene: TRBJ1-5; CDR3 protein: CASSLLGLWVQPQHF
V gene: TRBV5-1; J gene: TRBJ2-7; CDR3 protein: CASSLGQASSYEQYF
V gene: TRBV7-9; J gene: NA; CDR3 protein: CASSLAPSLYEQYF
V gene: TRBV5-1; J gene: TRBJ2-1; CDR3 protein: CASSTQPPQRSSYNEQFF
V gene: TRBV5-1; J gene: TRBJ2-1; CDR3 protein: CASSSGLASSYNEQFF
V gene: TRBV10-3; J gene: TRBJ2-7; CDR3 protein: CAISERQGYEQYF
V gene: TRBV5-4; J gene: TRBJ2-3; CDR3 protein: CASSSPGTRLGDTQYF
V gene: TRBV4-2; J gene: TRBJ2-2; CDR3 protein: CASSHGAGGNTGELFF
V gene: TRBV27; J gene: TRBJ2-3; CDR3 protein: CASSLSMGQDTQYF
V gene: TRBV6-1; J gene: TRBJ2-5; CDR3 protein: CASSETLAGEETQYF
V gene: TRBV11-2; J gene: TRBJ1-2; CDR3 protein: CASSPQGPYGYTF
V gene: TRBV19; J gene: TRBJ1-1; CDR3 protein: CASSRGQGSVNTEAFF
V gene: TRBV6-6; J gene: TRBJ2-7; CDR3 protein: CASSYSTGGEQYF
V gene: TRBV19; J gene: TRBJ2-3; CDR3 protein: CASSFRADTQYF
V gene: TRBV7-2; J gene: TRBJ1-2; CDR3 protein: CASSSTGGYGYTF